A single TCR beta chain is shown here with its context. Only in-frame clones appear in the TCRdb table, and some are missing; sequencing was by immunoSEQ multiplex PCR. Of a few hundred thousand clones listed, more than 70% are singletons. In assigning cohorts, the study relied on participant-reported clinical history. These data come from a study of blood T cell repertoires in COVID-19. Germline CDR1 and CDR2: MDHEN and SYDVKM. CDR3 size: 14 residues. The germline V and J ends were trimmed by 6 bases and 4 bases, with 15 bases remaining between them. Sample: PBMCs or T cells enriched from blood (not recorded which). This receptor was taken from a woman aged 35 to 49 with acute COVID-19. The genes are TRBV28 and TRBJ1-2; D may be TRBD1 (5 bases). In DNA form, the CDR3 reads TGTGCCAGCAGATCCAGTGGGGCGGTCTATGGCTACACCTTC. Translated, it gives CASRSSGAVYGYTF.